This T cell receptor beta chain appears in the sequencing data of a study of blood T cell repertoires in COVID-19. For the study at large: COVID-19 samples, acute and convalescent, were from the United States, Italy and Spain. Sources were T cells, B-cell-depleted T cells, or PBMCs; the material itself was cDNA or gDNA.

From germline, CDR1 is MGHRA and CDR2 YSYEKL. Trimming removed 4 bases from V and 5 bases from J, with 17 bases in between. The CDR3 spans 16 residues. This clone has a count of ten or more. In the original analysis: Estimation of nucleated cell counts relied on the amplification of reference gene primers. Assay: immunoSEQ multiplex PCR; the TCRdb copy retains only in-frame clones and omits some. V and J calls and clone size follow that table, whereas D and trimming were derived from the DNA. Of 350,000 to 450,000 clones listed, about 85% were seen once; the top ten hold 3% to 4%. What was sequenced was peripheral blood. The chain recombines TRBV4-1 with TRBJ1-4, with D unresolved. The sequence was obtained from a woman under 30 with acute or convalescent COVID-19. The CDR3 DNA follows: TGCGCCAGCAGCCTCAAACCGGGTACGGGGAATGAAAAACTGTTTTTT. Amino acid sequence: CASSLKPGTGNEKLFF.